This T cell receptor beta chain appears in the sequencing data of a study of blood T cell repertoires in COVID-19. Data came from immunoSEQ multiplex PCR; TCRdb stores just in-frame clones and leaves some out. The sample lists 55,000 to 65,000 clones, approximately 91% occurring once. V lost 0 bases and J lost 14, with 14 bases in between. This CDR3 is built from 13 residues. CDR1 and CDR2 from the germline V gene are MGHRA and YSYEKL. Sequencing was done on a sample of peripheral blood. The sequence was collected from a human donor in a cohort sampled during active COVID-19. This chain joins TRBV4-1 and TRBJ2-1; D is ambiguous. The CDR3 DNA sequence: TGCGCCAGCAGCCAAGATCGGGTCACCTCGAAGTTCTTC. It encodes CASSQDRVTSKFF.